This passage covers 26 T cell receptor beta chains from one sample sequenced in a study of lymphopenia after photon versus proton radiotherapy. Profiled with immunoSEQ multiplex PCR; TCRdb holds only in-frame clones, not every one. The data show about 53,000 clones, more than 70% seen once. The material sequenced was peripheral blood, taken from a patient treated with photon-based radiotherapy. The receptors were sampled from a man in his forties or fifties with gastric cancer.

This clone came up once. The gene calls are TRBV19 and TRBJ1-2, with D unresolved. The CDR3 is 13 residues long. CDR1 LNHDA and CDR2 SQIVND come from the germline V gene (reference sequence). Trimming removed 5 bases from V and 4 bases from J, with 11 bases in between. The CDR3, as DNA: TGTGCCAGTAGTCAAGGGTCGTCCTATGGCTACACCTTC. This codes for CASSQGSSYGYTF.

CDR3: CSAAQGYEQYF. The DNA for the CDR3 is TGCAGTGCCGCTCAGGGGTACGAGCAGTACTTC. The rearrangement joins TRBV20-1 to TRBJ2-7; weak D call: TRBD1 (6 bases). Trimming took 6 bases from V and 4 from J, leaving 10 bases between them. From germline, CDR1 is DFQATT and CDR2 SNEGSKA (reference sequence). The CDR3 has 11 residues.

The rearrangement joins TRBV29-1 to TRBJ1-4, with 8 nucleotides matching TRBD1. Germline CDR1 is SQVTM and CDR2 is ANQGSEA. Trimming removed 4 bases from V and 7 bases from J; junction bases left unmatched: 8. CDR3 size: 14 residues. The CDR3 nucleotides read TGCAGCGTTGTAGCCTGGACAGGGAGTGAAAAACTGTTTTTT. Encoded protein: CSVVAWTGSEKLFF.

This clone was seen a handful of times. The chain couples TRBV28 to TRBJ1-1; unclear D gene. The CDR3 consists of 17 residues. Trimming shortened V by 0 bases and J by 1 base, and 15 bases separated the two germline ends. CDR1 MDHEN and CDR2 SYDVKM come from the germline V gene. CDR3 protein: CASSLWSGGRRNTEAFF. DNA of the CDR3: TGTGCCAGCAGTTTATGGTCAGGCGGAAGACGGAACACTGAAGCTTTCTTT.

V and J are TRBV5-4 and TRBJ1-3; tentatively, D is TRBD1 (5 bases). V was pared by 1 base and J by 4 bases, with 12 bases between. Germline V lookup: CDR1 SGHNT, CDR2 YYREEE (reference sequence). The CDR3 contains 15 residues. The CDR3 nucleotides read TGTGCCAGCAGCTTGTATCAGGGAACAGGAAACACCATATATTTT. Protein: CASSLYQGTGNTIYF.

The chain recombines TRBV28 with TRBJ2-2; either TRBD1 or TRBD2 may fit D (5 bases each). Germline CDR1 and CDR2: MDHEN and SYDVKM. CDR3 length: 13 amino acids. Trimming removed 7 bases at V and 7 bases at J, with 13 bases between. CDR3 in DNA: TGTGCCAGCAATTGGGGGTTCGGCGGGGAGCTGTTTTTT. Its protein is CASNWGFGGELFF.

The chain has TRBV25-1 and TRBJ2-3; D gene unclear. The germline gives CDR1 MGHDK, CDR2 SYGVNS. The V gene lost 1 base and the J gene lost 1 base, with 12 bases spanning the gap. CDR3 size: 16 residues. The CDR3 sequence is CASSELPALGTDTQYF. DNA of the CDR3: TGTGCCAGCAGTGAATTACCGGCCCTAGGCACAGATACGCAGTATTTT.

This chain connects TRBV27 to TRBJ1-2; 11 positions agree with TRBD1. CDR1 and CDR2 from the germline V gene are MNHEY and SMNVEV (reference sequence). V lost 5 bases, J lost 6 bases, and 5 bases stayed unmatched. This CDR3 is built from 14 residues. The CDR3 sequence: CASSRTGGLDGYTF. The CDR3, as DNA: TGTGCCAGCAGTCGGACAGGGGGCCTGGATGGCTACACCTTC.

This rearrangement joins TRBV15 to TRBJ2-1, with 8 bases that match TRBD2. Germline V lookup: CDR1 LNHNV, CDR2 YYDKDF (reference sequence). With 4 bases clipped from V and 0 bases from J, the junction kept 5 bases outside the gene matches. This CDR3 is 16 amino acids long. Here the CDR3 DNA reads TGTGCCACCAGCACCGGGGGGGGCAGCTCCTACAATGAGCAGTTCTTC. It encodes CATSTGGGSSYNEQFF.

This clone was seen only a few times. The chain combines TRBV5-1 with TRBJ2-1; possible D gene TRBD2, 5 bases. The V and J ends lost 0 bases and 5 bases respectively, with 12 bases between them. The CDR3 length is 15 residues. CDR1 is SGHRS and CDR2 is YFSETQ in the germline V gene. CDR3 loop: CASSLEGSGHNEQFF. The CDR3 region has the DNA TGCGCCAGCAGCTTGGAAGGGAGTGGCCACAATGAGCAGTTCTTC.

This clone occurred once. CDR3 bases: TGTGCCAGCGGACTAGCGAACACAGATACGCAGTATTTT. It specifies CASGLANTDTQYF. The gene calls are TRBV2 and TRBJ2-3, with 9 nucleotides matching TRBD2. The CDR3 totals 13 residues. Trimming cost V 8 bases and J 2 bases; bases outside gene matches: 2. In germline, CDR1 is SNHLY, CDR2 FYNNEI.

In this sample, this clone turned up a few times. The chain recombines TRBV15 with TRBJ2-4; TRBD2 matches at 10 bases. Trimming cost V 0 bases and J 1 base; bases outside gene matches: 6. Germline CDR1 LNHNV, CDR2 YYDKDF (reference sequence). The CDR3 covers 18 residues. CDR3 coding DNA: TGTGCCACCAGCAGAGATCCTAGCGGGAGTTTGGCCAAAAACATTCAGTACTTC. Protein: CATSRDPSGSLAKNIQYF.

The chain employs TRBV11-1 and TRBJ2-1, with a tentative D call TRBD1 (6 bases). The CDR3 contains 16 residues. V lost 1 base and J lost 2, with 12 bases in between. Germline CDR1 SGHAT, CDR2 FQDESV (reference sequence). The CDR3 DNA follows: TGTGCCAGCAGCTTAGAGAGGGGGAACCCCTACAATGAGCAGTTCTTC. This codes for CASSLERGNPYNEQFF. Looking up the rest from reference TRBV11-1 and TRBJ2-1 gives the full variable domain: EAEVAQSPRYKITEKSQAVAFWCDPISGHATLYWYRQILGQGPELLVQFQDESVVDDSQLPKDRFSAERLKGVDSTLKIQPAELGDSAMYLCASSLERGNPYNEQFFGPGTRLTVL.

The chain uses TRBV7-6 and TRBJ1-5, with D hard to call. This CDR3 spans 13 amino acids. Germline-derived CDR1 and CDR2 are SGHVS and FNYEAQ. The V and J ends lost 1 base and 6 bases respectively, with 7 bases between them. The CDR3 bases are TGTGCCAGCAGCTTAGGGCTCGGTCAGCCCCAGCATTTT. It specifies CASSLGLGQPQHF.

A single count supports this clone. The genes are TRBV5-6 and TRBJ1-2; D gene unclear. Trimming removed 1 base from V and 8 bases from J, with 12 bases in between. Germline V gives CDR1 SGHDT, CDR2 YYEEEE. The CDR3 is 13 residues long. The CDR3 DNA sequence: TGTGCCAGCAGCTTGCAACAGCAGGCGGGCTACACCTTC. Amino acids: CASSLQQQAGYTF.

The J gene is TRBJ2-7, the V gene TRBV10-3, with TRBD1 identical over 9 bases. Germline assignment: CDR1 ENHRY and CDR2 SYGVKD. After removal of 0 bases from V and 5 bases from J, the junction contained 5 bases not matched to a gene. The CDR3 spans 15 residues. The CDR3 sequence: CAISESNRGLNEQYF. The DNA of the CDR3 is TGTGCCATCAGTGAGTCGAACAGGGGGCTAAACGAGCAGTACTTC.

V and J are TRBV7-2 and TRBJ1-3; weak D call: TRBD1 (5 bases). CDR1 is SGHTA, CDR2 FQGNSA, per germline. This CDR3 contains 16 residues. V lost 3 bases to trimming and J lost 4 bases, with 16 bases between them. CDR3 amino acids: CASSFAGTAVGNTIYF. DNA of the CDR3: TGTGCCAGCAGCTTCGCCGGGACGGCGGTGGGAAACACCATATATTTT.

V is TRBV18 and J is TRBJ2-7, with 8 positions matching TRBD1. Germline-derived CDR1 and CDR2 are KGHSH and LQKENI. The V segment lost 0 bases and the J segment 4 bases; nucleotides outside the gene matches: 11. The CDR3 covers 17 residues. The CDR3 DNA reads as TGTGCCAGCTCACCACCTATCCGGACAGGGCCTTATTACGAGCAGTACTTC. Amino acid sequence: CASSPPIRTGPYYEQYF.

The chain carries TRBV9 and TRBJ2-7; tentative D call: TRBD2 (6 bases). V lost 4 bases and J 0 bases, leaving 20 bases between the germline ends. The CDR3 runs 17 residues. Germline V gene sequence: CDR1 SGDLS, CDR2 YYNGEE. This CDR3 reads CASSKGLLAVSSYEQYF. DNA of the CDR3: TGTGCCAGCAGCAAGGGACTGTTAGCTGTTAGCTCCTACGAGCAGTACTTC.

The table lists this clone with a few counts. The genes are TRBV2 and TRBJ1-3; no clear D gene. This CDR3 region has 14 residues. The germline V gene has CDR1 SNHLY and CDR2 FYNNEI. With 4 bases removed from V and 0 bases from J, the gap between germline ends came to 7 bases. CDR3 sequence: CASSVGISGNTIYF. In nucleotides, the CDR3 is TGTGCCAGCAGTGTGGGGATCTCTGGAAACACCATATATTTT.

The rearrangement links TRBV5-1 to TRBJ2-3; D perhaps matches TRBD1 (5 bases). Germline V lookup: CDR1 SGHRS, CDR2 YFSETQ. The V end was cut by 0 bases, the J end by 0 bases, with 14 bases between. CDR3 length equals 17 residues. CDR3 coding DNA: TGCGCCAGCAGCTTGGGAGCACAGGCTACTAGCACAGATACGCAGTATTTT. Its protein is CASSLGAQATSTDTQYF.

By share of the sample, this clone is large. The CDR3 protein is CASSLQGSAGELFF. As DNA, the CDR3 is TGTGCCAGCAGCTTACAGGGGTCGGCCGGGGAGCTGTTTTTT. V and J are TRBV11-3 and TRBJ2-2; D might be TRBD1 (6 bases). This CDR3 has 14 residues. Germline CDR1 SGHNT, CDR2 YENEEA. V was trimmed by 2 bases and J by 6 bases, leaving 10 bases between them.

This clone was detected only once. J is TRBJ2-3 and V is TRBV7-8; 10 bases line up with TRBD2. CDR1 is SGHVS and CDR2 is FQNEAQ in the germline V gene. The CDR3 has 20 residues. Trimming at V came to 1 base and at J to 0 bases, leaving 13 bases not matched to a gene. The CDR3 loop is CASSLGRVAGGPTSTDTQYF. The CDR3 DNA reads as TGTGCCAGCAGCTTAGGGAGGGTAGCGGGAGGCCCTACAAGCACAGATACGCAGTATTTT.

In its sample, this clone was seen a few times. The rearrangement links TRBV6-1 to TRBJ1-1, with D possibly being TRBD1 (5 bases). In germline, CDR1 is MNHNS, CDR2 SASEGT. Trimming took off 4 bases at V and 6 bases at J, with 12 bases between the two ends. The length of the CDR3 is 13 residues. CDR3: CASSAGTYSEAFF. CDR3 in DNA: TGTGCCAGCAGTGCCGGGACGTACTCTGAAGCTTTCTTT.

The chain uses TRBV30 and TRBJ1-2; D is possibly TRBD1 (6 bases). The CDR3 contains 15 residues. V was shortened by 3 bases and J by 0 bases, with 14 bases between the two germline ends. CDR1 is GTSNPN and CDR2 is SVGIG in the germline V gene (reference sequence). The CDR3 region has the DNA TGTGCCTGGAGCGGGTGGGGGGCAACTAACTATGGCTACACCTTC. Its protein is CAWSGWGATNYGYTF.

This clone has only a few counts. The chain uses TRBV4-1 and TRBJ2-2; D perhaps matches TRBD2 (6 bases). Per germline, CDR1 MGHRA and CDR2 YSYEKL. V was shortened by 0 bases and J by 6 bases, with 11 bases between the two germline ends. CDR3 size: 15 residues. CDR3 loop: CASSQEGTSPGELFF. CDR3 DNA: TGCGCCAGCAGCCAAGAGGGAACTAGCCCCGGGGAGCTGTTTTTT.